Detailed here is one TCR beta chain. The sample is drawn from a study of blood T cell repertoires in COVID-19. Study background: The United States, Italy and Spain supplied acute and convalescent COVID-19 samples. T cells, B-cell-depleted T cells, or PBMCs supplied cDNA or gDNA.

Sequencing was performed with immunoSEQ multiplex PCR; in TCRdb, only in-frame clones are kept and a portion is missing. The table has roughly 90,000 clones, roughly 80% seen once. The CDR3 extends over 14 amino acids. V trimming: 4 bases; J trimming: 6 bases; junction bases outside the gene matches: 6. Germline assignment: CDR1 LGHNA and CDR2 YNFKEQ. The chain recombines TRBV4-2 with TRBJ2-1, with 7 nucleotides matching TRBD2. Specimen: peripheral blood. The sequence was collected from a woman of 80 years or more with active or convalescent COVID-19. CDR3 sequence reads: CASSPGGFPNEQFF. The CDR3 DNA follows: TGTGCCAGCAGCCCGGGGGGTTTCCCCAATGAGCAGTTCTTC.